This entry lists 29 T cell receptor beta chains sequenced from one sample in a study of T cell responses to AZD1222 COVID-19 vaccine. Measured with immunoSEQ multiplex PCR; TCRdb has only the in-frame clones, and not every one. The sample lists 170,000 or so clones; about 85% were seen once. Source: peripheral blood, taken on day 0 of AZD1222 vaccination. The receptors stem from an adult in good health.

The chain is built from TRBV28 and TRBJ1-3; TRBD1 is a possible D gene (6 bases). Germline V gene data show CDR1 as MDHEN and CDR2 as SYDVKM. Trimming took off 2 bases at V and 4 bases at J, with 15 bases between the two ends. This CDR3 comprises 16 residues. CDR3 residues: CASSLNSAGEGNTIYF. The CDR3 DNA follows: TGTGCCAGCAGTTTAAATTCGGCAGGGGAAGGAAACACCATATATTTT.

The rearrangement links TRBV28 to TRBJ2-7, with TRBD2 as a possible D gene (5 bases). The CDR3 spans 12 residues. The germline V and J ends were trimmed by 5 bases and 6 bases, with 11 bases remaining between them. CDR1 and CDR2 from the germline V gene are MDHEN and SYDVKM. The CDR3 sequence: CASSTLVGEQYF. DNA for the CDR3: TGTGCCAGCAGTACACTAGTAGGCGAGCAGTACTTC.

This chain uses TRBV18 with TRBJ1-2; D unresolved. Germline V lookup: CDR1 KGHSH, CDR2 LQKENI. This CDR3 region has 13 residues. Trimming took off 2 bases at V and 4 bases at J, with 8 bases between the two ends. The CDR3 reads CASSPSGSYGYTF. The DNA of the CDR3 is TGTGCCAGCTCACCAAGCGGAAGCTATGGCTACACCTTC.

The V and J genes are TRBV5-1 and TRBJ1-1; weak D call: TRBD1 (5 bases). Germline V CDR1 and CDR2: SGHRS, YFSETQ. The length of the CDR3 is 16 residues. V lost 3 bases and J lost 1, with 16 bases in between. CDR3 sequence: CASSWTGRIPNTEAFF. CDR3 in DNA: TGCGCCAGCAGCTGGACGGGACGGATACCGAACACTGAAGCTTTCTTT.

The chain couples TRBV18 to TRBJ2-5, with D possibly matching TRBD1 (6 bases). This CDR3 has 15 residues. Deletions cut 3 bases from V and 4 bases from J, with 15 bases between. The germline gives CDR1 KGHSH, CDR2 LQKENI. CDR3 amino acids: CASSPRTVESETQYF. The CDR3 coding sequence is TGTGCCAGCTCACCTCGGACAGTCGAATCAGAGACCCAGTACTTC. Looking up the rest from reference TRBV18 and TRBJ2-5 gives the full variable domain: NAGVMQNPRHLVRRRGQEARLRCSPMKGHSHVYWYRQLPEEGLKFMVYLQKENIIDESGMPKERFSAEFPKEGPSILRIQQVVRGDSAAYFCASSPRTVESETQYFGPGTRLLVL.

V is TRBV25-1 and J is TRBJ1-2; 9 nucleotides align to TRBD1. V lost 3 bases and J lost 7; bases outside the gene matches: 3. The CDR3 has 13 amino acids. Per germline, CDR1 MGHDK and CDR2 SYGVNS. This chain's CDR3 is CASSEGQGSGYTF. Here the CDR3 DNA reads TGTGCCAGCAGTGAGGGACAGGGCTCTGGCTACACCTTC.

This sequence joins TRBV10-1 and TRBJ2-1; 9 bases match TRBD2. Germline V CDR1 and CDR2: WNHNN, SYGVQD (reference sequence). This CDR3 comprises 16 residues. J lost 3 bases, V lost 3 bases, and 6 bases had no gene match. CDR3 sequence reads: CASSDPTSGNYNEQFF. CDR3 coding DNA: TGCGCCAGCAGTGATCCGACTAGCGGAAACTACAATGAGCAGTTCTTC.

The chain employs TRBV5-1 and TRBJ2-7; 9 nucleotides agree with TRBD1. The CDR3 loop spans 14 amino acids. From germline, CDR1 is SGHRS and CDR2 YFSETQ. The V and J ends lost 4 bases and 3 bases, in that order; junction bases with no gene match: 5. The CDR3 spells CASSPGQGIYEQYF. The CDR3 region has the DNA TGCGCCAGCAGCCCGGGACAGGGTATCTACGAGCAGTACTTC.

J is TRBJ2-2 and V is TRBV7-2, with 7 bases that match TRBD2. This CDR3 is built from 19 residues. J gave up 0 bases and V 2 bases, and 12 bases lay outside the gene matches. CDR1 is SGHTA and CDR2 is FQGNSA in the germline V gene. Here the CDR3 DNA reads TGTGCCAGCAGCTTACGGCTAGCGGAAGCCTTTCCGAACACCGGGGAGCTGTTTTTT. It is translated as CASSLRLAEAFPNTGELFF. The variable domain in full, with the rest retrieved from reference TRBV7-2 and TRBJ2-2, is GAGVSQSPSNKVTEKGKDVELRCDPISGHTALYWYRQSLGQGLEFLIYFQGNSAPDKSGLPSDRFSAERTGGSVSTLTIQRTQQEDSAVYLCASSLRLAEAFPNTGELFFGEGSRLTVL.

V usage is TRBV24-1 and J usage is TRBJ2-1; 10 positions agree with TRBD2. The V and J ends lost 5 bases and 7 bases, in that order; junction bases with no gene match: 7. There are 15 residues in the CDR3. Germline V CDR1 and CDR2: KGHDR, SFDVKD. CDR3 DNA sequence: TGTGCCACCAGTGTTGGGCTAGCGGGAGTAAATGAGCAGTTCTTC. Amino acid sequence: CATSVGLAGVNEQFF.

The CDR3 nucleotides are TGTGCCAGCAGCCATCAGGGCCTCTATGGCTACACCTTC. Residues: CASSHQGLYGYTF. The chain employs TRBV14 and TRBJ1-2, with D possibly TRBD1 on 5 matching bases. With 3 bases removed from V and 4 bases from J, the gap between germline ends came to 9 bases. The CDR3 sequence is 13 residues long. CDR1 is SGHDN, CDR2 FVKESK, per germline.

J is TRBJ2-1 and V is TRBV6-5; 11 bases align to TRBD2. Germline CDR1 and CDR2: MNHEY and SVGAGI. This CDR3 region has 15 residues. With 6 bases clipped from V and 6 bases from J, the junction kept 7 bases outside the gene matches. The CDR3 spells CASSSPGLAGNEQFF. CDR3 sequence (DNA): TGTGCCAGCAGCTCCCCTGGACTAGCGGGCAATGAGCAGTTCTTC.

This clone was seen only once. The chain recombines TRBV7-9 with TRBJ1-1, with D uncertain. Per the germline V gene, CDR1 is SEHNR and CDR2 is FQNEAQ (reference sequence). Trimming stripped 5 bases from V and 3 bases from J, with 10 bases between. The CDR3 has 13 residues. CDR3: CASSPETDTEAFF. The CDR3 bases are TGTGCCAGCAGCCCGGAGACTGACACTGAAGCTTTCTTT.

This chain links TRBV3-1 (or the pseudogene TRBV3-2) with TRBJ1-1; D remains ambiguous. Germline V CDR1 and CDR2: LGHDT, YNNKEL (reference sequence). The CDR3 length is 14 residues. V lost 2 bases and J lost 4, with 11 bases in between. DNA for the CDR3: TGTGCCAGCAGCCAAAACCCGGGTAGCACTGAAGCTTTCTTT. Translating gives CASSQNPGSTEAFF.

This clone was seen a few times. The chain couples TRBV4-1 to TRBJ2-7; possible D gene TRBD2, 6 bases. The V end lost 0 bases, the J end lost 0 bases, and 12 bases lay between the germline ends. The CDR3 is made up of 16 amino acids. CDR1 MGHRA and CDR2 YSYEKL come from the germline V gene. This CDR3 reads CASSQEEGTPSYEQYF. In DNA form, the CDR3 reads TGCGCCAGCAGCCAAGAGGAAGGGACTCCCTCCTACGAGCAGTACTTC.

This chain connects TRBV6-5 to TRBJ1-1, with D possibly matching TRBD1 (5 bases). The CDR3 is 15 amino acids. From germline, CDR1 is MNHEY and CDR2 SVGAGI. V dropped 0 bases and J dropped 1 base, with 9 bases sitting between them. CDR3 bases: TGTGCCAGCAGTTACTCGGGACGGCGGAACACTGAAGCTTTCTTT. Protein: CASSYSGRRNTEAFF.

The V gene is TRBV19, the J gene TRBJ2-7; 8 bases map to TRBD2. The germline gives CDR1 LNHDA, CDR2 SQIVND (reference sequence). The CDR3 loop spans 14 amino acids. Germline trimming cut 3 bases from V and 2 bases from J; bases unmatched to any gene: 3. The CDR3 DNA reads TGTGCCAGTAGTATCAGCGGGAGAGCCTACGAGCAGTACTTC. It specifies CASSISGRAYEQYF.

The rearrangement joins TRBV5-1 to TRBJ2-7; no reliable D call. CDR1 and CDR2 (germline): SGHRS, YFSETQ. The CDR3 consists of 14 residues. V shed 4 bases and J shed 2 bases, with 13 bases lying between them. CDR3: CASSPRHSAYEQYF. The CDR3, as DNA: TGCGCCAGCAGCCCTAGACACTCAGCCTACGAGCAGTACTTC.

V and J are TRBV27 and TRBJ1-2; the D is unclear. Germline CDR1 reads MNHEY; CDR2 reads SMNVEV (reference sequence). V was shortened by 0 bases and J by 4 bases, with 6 bases between the two germline ends. The CDR3 length is 13 residues. The CDR3, as DNA: TGTGCCAGCAGTTTATCAGGGAGCTATGGCTACACCTTC. It codes for CASSLSGSYGYTF.

The gene calls are TRBV28 and TRBJ2-7; 8 nucleotides line up with TRBD1. V trimming: 4 bases; J trimming: 3 bases; junction bases outside the gene matches: 8. The CDR3 runs 15 residues. Germline CDR1 MDHEN, CDR2 SYDVKM. CDR3 nucleotides: TGTGCCAGCAGTTCCAGGGGGCCAGACCACTACGAGCAGTACTTC. As protein: CASSSRGPDHYEQYF.

The chain uses TRBV29-1 and TRBJ1-2, with 9 bases identical to TRBD1. V dropped 6 bases and J dropped 6; count of bases not matched to a gene: 11. Germline loops: CDR1 SQVTM, CDR2 ANQGSEA. CDR3 size: 14 residues. CDR3 DNA: TGCAGCGTAGATCGCGGACAGGGGATCGATGGCTACACCTTC. Encoded protein: CSVDRGQGIDGYTF.

The rearrangement uses TRBV6-5 and TRBJ2-5, with TRBD1 as a possible D gene (5 bases). There are 13 residues in the CDR3. Germline values: CDR1 MNHEY, CDR2 SVGAGI. V was pared by 6 bases and J by 1 base, with 9 bases between. CDR3 loop: CASSNRGQETQYF. The CDR3 DNA follows: TGTGCCAGCAGCAATAGGGGCCAAGAGACCCAGTACTTC.

For this clone: This specimen includes other DNA sequences encoding the same CDR3. The chain has TRBV29-1 and TRBJ1-1; no definite D call. Trimming took 6 bases from V and 1 from J, leaving 3 bases between them. CDR3 length equals 10 residues. Germline-derived CDR1 and CDR2 are SQVTM and ANQGSEA. The CDR3 bases are TGCAGCGTCAGGAACACTGAAGCTTTCTTT. Translating gives CSVRNTEAFF.

V is TRBV5-8 and J is TRBJ1-5; D is uncertain. Germline V gene sequence: CDR1 SGHTS, CDR2 YDEGEE. V dropped 2 bases and J dropped 5 bases, with 5 bases sitting between them. CDR3 size: 12 residues. The CDR3 reads CASSLTYQPQHF. The CDR3 nucleotides are TGTGCCAGCAGCTTAACCTATCAGCCCCAGCATTTT.

The chain is built from TRBV2 and TRBJ2-6, with 14 positions matching TRBD2. CDR1 and CDR2 (germline): SNHLY, FYNNEI. This CDR3 region has 19 residues. The V segment lost 6 bases and the J segment 2 bases; nucleotides outside the gene matches: 9. For the CDR3, the DNA is TGTGCCAGCAGCAAGACTAGCGGGAGGGCCCTAACTGGGGCCAACGTCCTGACTTTC. Its translation: CASSKTSGRALTGANVLTF.

The gene calls are TRBV5-5 and TRBJ2-7; 8 bases map to TRBD1. From germline, CDR1 is SGHKS and CDR2 YYEKEE (reference sequence). V dropped 0 bases and J dropped 2; count of bases not matched to a gene: 1. The CDR3 sequence is 14 residues long. CDR3 loop: CASSLGTGPYEQYF. CDR3 DNA sequence: TGTGCCAGCAGCTTGGGGACAGGGCCCTACGAGCAGTACTTC.

The rearrangement joins TRBV4-1 to TRBJ2-7; tentative D call: TRBD1 (6 bases). CDR1 is MGHRA and CDR2 is YSYEKL in the germline V gene. The CDR3 covers 15 residues. The V end was cut by 0 bases, the J end by 2 bases, with 11 bases between. CDR3 sequence (DNA): TGCGCCAGCAGCCAAGACGGACAGAGCACCTACGAGCAGTACTTC. As protein: CASSQDGQSTYEQYF.

The chain has TRBV19 and TRBJ2-1; 10 bases align to TRBD2. V trimming: 3 bases; J trimming: 5 bases; junction bases outside the gene matches: 7. CDR3 length: 16 residues. From germline, CDR1 is LNHDA and CDR2 SQIVND (reference sequence). Here the CDR3 reads CASSILTSGLDNEQFF. CDR3 DNA sequence: TGTGCCAGTAGTATTCTGACTAGCGGGTTAGACAATGAGCAGTTCTTC.

The V gene is TRBV5-1, the J gene TRBJ1-5; 10 nucleotides align to TRBD1. Looked up from germline, CDR1 is SGHRS and CDR2 is YFSETQ. The CDR3 is made up of 16 amino acids. With V trimmed by 0 bases and J by 5 bases, 5 bases remained unmatched. The chain's CDR3 is CASSLGDGTGDQPQHF. The CDR3 nucleotides read TGCGCCAGCAGCTTGGGGGACGGGACAGGGGATCAGCCCCAGCATTTT.